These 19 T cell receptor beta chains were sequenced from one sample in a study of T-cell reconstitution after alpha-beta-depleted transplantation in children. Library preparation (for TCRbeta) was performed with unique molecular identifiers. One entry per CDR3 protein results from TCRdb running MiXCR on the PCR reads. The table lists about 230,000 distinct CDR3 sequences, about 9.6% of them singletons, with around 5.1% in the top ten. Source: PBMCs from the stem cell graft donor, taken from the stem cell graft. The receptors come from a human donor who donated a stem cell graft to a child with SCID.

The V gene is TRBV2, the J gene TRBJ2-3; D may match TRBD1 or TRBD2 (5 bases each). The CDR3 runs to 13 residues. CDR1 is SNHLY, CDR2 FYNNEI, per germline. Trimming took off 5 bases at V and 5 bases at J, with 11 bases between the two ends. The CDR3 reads CASSPRGLDTQYF. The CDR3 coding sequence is TGTGCCAGCAGTCCCCGGGGCCTAGATACGCAGTATTTT.

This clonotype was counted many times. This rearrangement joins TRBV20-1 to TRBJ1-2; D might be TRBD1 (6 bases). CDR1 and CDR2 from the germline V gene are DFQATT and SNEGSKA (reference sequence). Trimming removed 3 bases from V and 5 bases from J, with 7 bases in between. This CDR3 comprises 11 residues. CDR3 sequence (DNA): TGCAGTGCTAGCCAGGGGTATGGCTACACCTTC. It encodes CSASQGYGYTF.

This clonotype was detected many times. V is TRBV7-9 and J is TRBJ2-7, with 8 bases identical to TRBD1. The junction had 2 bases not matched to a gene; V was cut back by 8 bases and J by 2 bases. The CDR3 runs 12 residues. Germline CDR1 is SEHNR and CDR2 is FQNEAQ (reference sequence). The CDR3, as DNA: TGTGCCAGCGGACAGGGACCCTACGAGCAGTACTTC. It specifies CASGQGPYEQYF.

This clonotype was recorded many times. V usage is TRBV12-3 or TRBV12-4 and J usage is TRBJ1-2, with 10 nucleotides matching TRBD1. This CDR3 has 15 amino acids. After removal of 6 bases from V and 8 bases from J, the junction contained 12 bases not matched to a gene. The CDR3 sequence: CASSSSNGQGDGYTF. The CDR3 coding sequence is TGTGCCAGCAGCTCCTCGAACGGACAGGGGGACGGCTACACCTTC.

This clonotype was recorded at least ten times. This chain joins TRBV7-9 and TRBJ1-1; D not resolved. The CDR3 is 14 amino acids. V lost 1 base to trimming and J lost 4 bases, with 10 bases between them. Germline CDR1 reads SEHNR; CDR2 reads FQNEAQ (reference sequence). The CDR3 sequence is CASSLGGMGTEAFF. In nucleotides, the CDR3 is TGTGCCAGCAGCTTAGGCGGGATGGGCACTGAAGCTTTCTTT.

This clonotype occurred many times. The CDR3, as DNA: TGTGCCAGCTCTCAATTCGACAGGGCCTACGAGCAGTACTTC. This codes for CASSQFDRAYEQYF. The J gene is TRBJ2-7, the V gene TRBV18; 7 nucleotides agree with TRBD1. The CDR3 is 14 amino acids. CDR1 and CDR2 (germline): KGHSH, LQKENI. V lost 6 bases and J lost 2; bases outside the gene matches: 7.

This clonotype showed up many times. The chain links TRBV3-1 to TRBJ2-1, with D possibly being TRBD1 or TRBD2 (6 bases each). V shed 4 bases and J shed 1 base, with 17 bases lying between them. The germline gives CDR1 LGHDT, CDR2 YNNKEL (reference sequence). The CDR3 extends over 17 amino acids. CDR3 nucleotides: TGTGCCAGCAGCCCCCGGGGGCGGTTTGGGTCCTACAATGAGCAGTTCTTC. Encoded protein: CASSPRGRFGSYNEQFF.

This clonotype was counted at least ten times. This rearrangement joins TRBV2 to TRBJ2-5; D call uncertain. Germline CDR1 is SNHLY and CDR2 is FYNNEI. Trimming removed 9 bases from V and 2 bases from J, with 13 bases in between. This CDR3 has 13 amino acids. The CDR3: CASTNMAQETQYF. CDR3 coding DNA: TGTGCCAGTACCAACATGGCGCAAGAGACCCAGTACTTC.

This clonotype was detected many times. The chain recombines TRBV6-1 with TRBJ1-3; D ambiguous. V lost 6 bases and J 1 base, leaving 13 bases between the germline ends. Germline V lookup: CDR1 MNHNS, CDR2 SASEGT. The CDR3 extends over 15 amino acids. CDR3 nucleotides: TGTGCCAGCAGGAGTCCTGATATATCTGGAAACACCATATATTTT. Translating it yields CASRSPDISGNTIYF.

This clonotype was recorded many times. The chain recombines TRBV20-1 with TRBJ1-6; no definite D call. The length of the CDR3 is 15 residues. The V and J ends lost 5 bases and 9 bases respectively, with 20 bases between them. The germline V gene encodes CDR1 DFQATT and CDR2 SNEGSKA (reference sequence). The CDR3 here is CSAWFVQTVGSPLHF. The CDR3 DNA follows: TGCAGTGCTTGGTTCGTCCAGACTGTTGGTTCACCCCTCCACTTT.

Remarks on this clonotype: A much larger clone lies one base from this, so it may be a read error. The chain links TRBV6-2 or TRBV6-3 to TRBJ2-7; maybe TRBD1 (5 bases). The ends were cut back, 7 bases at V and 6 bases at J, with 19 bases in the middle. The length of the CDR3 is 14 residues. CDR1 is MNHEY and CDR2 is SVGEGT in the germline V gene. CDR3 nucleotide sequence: TGTGCCAGCACCACACGAAGGGGATGGTTCGAGCAGTACTTC. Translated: CASTTRRGWFEQYF.

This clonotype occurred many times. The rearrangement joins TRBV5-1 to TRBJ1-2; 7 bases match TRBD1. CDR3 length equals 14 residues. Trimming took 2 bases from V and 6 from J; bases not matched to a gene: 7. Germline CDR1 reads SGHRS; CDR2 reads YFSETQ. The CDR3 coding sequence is TGCGCCAGCAGCTTAAACAGGGGATCGGATGGCTACACCTTC. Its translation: CASSLNRGSDGYTF.

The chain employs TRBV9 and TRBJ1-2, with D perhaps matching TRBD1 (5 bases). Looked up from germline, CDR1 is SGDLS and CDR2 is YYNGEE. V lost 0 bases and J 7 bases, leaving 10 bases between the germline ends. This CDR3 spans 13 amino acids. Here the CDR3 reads CASSVGQGGGYTF. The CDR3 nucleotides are TGTGCCAGCAGCGTAGGCCAGGGAGGTGGCTACACCTTC.

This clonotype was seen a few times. CDR3 region: CSARVTGTPNYNEQFF. As DNA, the CDR3 is TGCAGTGCTAGAGTAACTGGAACCCCAAACTACAATGAGCAGTTCTTC. The rearrangement joins TRBV20-1 to TRBJ2-1; D not resolved. This CDR3 contains 16 residues. V was cut by 1 base and J by 3 bases, with 16 bases left in between. The germline CDR1 and CDR2 sequences are DFQATT and SNEGSKA (reference sequence).

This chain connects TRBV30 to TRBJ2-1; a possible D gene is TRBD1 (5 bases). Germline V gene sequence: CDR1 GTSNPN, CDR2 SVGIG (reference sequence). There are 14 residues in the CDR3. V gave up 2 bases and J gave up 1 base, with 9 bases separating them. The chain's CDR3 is CAWSLAGSYNEQFF. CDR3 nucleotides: TGTGCCTGGAGTTTGGCAGGGTCCTACAATGAGCAGTTCTTC. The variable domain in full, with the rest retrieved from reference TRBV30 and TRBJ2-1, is SQTIHQWPATLVQPVGSPLSLECTVEGTSNPNLYWYRQAAGRGLQLLFYSVGIGQISSEVPQNLSASRPQDRQFILSSKKLLLSDSGFYLCAWSLAGSYNEQFFGPGTRLTVL.

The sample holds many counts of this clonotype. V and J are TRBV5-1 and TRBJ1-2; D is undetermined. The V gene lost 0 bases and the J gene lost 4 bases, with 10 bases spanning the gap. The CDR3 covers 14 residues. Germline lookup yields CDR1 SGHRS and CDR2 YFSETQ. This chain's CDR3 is CASSLERVSYGYTF. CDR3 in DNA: TGCGCCAGCAGCTTGGAAAGGGTCAGCTATGGCTACACCTTC.

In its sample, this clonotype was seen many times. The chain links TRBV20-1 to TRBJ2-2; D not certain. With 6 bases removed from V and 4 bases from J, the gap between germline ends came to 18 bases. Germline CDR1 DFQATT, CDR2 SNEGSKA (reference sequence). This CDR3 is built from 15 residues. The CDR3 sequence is CSASDQAVLTGELFF. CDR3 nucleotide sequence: TGCAGTGCGTCAGATCAGGCTGTACTCACCGGGGAGCTGTTTTTT.

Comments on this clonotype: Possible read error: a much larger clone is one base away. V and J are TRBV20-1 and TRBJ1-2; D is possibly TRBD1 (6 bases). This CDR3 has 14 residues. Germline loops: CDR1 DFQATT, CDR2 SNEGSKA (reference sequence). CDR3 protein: CSASLITGTYGDTF. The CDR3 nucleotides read TGCAGTGCTAGCCTCATTACAGGGACTTATGGCGACACCTTC.

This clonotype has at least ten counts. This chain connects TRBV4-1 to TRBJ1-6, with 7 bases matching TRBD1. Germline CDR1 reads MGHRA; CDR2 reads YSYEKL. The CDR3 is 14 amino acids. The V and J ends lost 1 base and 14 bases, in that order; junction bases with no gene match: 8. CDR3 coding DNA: TGCGCCAGCAGCCAAGTTACCCAGGGGGGGTCCCTCCACTTT. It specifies CASSQVTQGGSLHF.